This T cell receptor beta chain was identified during a study of cytomegalovirus exposure and HLA in healthy donors. On the study more broadly: HLA-typed donors were the source of approximately 88 million unique TCRs, which an early data release held. Overall study results and limits: The authors listed some 160 TCR beta chains as cytomegalovirus-associated. Apparent HLA restriction characterized most CMV-associated TCR beta chains in a later analysis. A missense variant in DCLRE1C was later tied to TCR beta V- and J-gene trimming.

The germline gives CDR1 SNHLY, CDR2 FYNNEI. CDR3 length equals 14 residues. V gave up 6 bases and J gave up 6 bases, with 14 bases separating them. Only a few counts were recorded for this clone. Its antigen remains unidentified. With 60 Vbeta and 13 Jbeta primers, the PCR was carried out. Assay used: immunoSEQ multiplex PCR; TCRdb lists only in-frame clones, some missing. The sample shows roughly 110,000 clones, over 75% of them seen only once. Sequencing was performed on PBMCs. The sequence came from a man in his 60s in good health and CMV-seronegative. This chain connects TRBV2 to TRBJ1-4; D not resolved. This chain's CDR3 is CASRSQPFYEKLFF. CDR3 bases: TGTGCCAGCAGGTCACAGCCTTTCTATGAAAAACTGTTTTTT. The full variable domain, completed using reference TRBV2 and TRBJ1-4, is EPEVTQTPSHQVTQMGQEVILRCVPISNHLYFYWYRQILGQKVEFLVSFYNNEISEKSEIFDDQFSVERPDGSNFTLKIRSTKLEDSAMYFCASRSQPFYEKLFFGSGTQLSVL.